A single sample is the source of the 27 T cell receptor beta chains below, sequenced in a study of T cell responses to AZD1222 COVID-19 vaccine. Measured with immunoSEQ multiplex PCR; TCRdb has only the in-frame clones, and not every one. Among 120,000 to 150,000 clones listed, 82% were seen once. Sequenced material: peripheral blood, taken on day 0 of MenACWY control vaccination. These receptors were taken from an adult in good health.

The chain is built from TRBV6-4 and TRBJ2-7; the D is unclear. The CDR3 has 14 amino acids. Deletions cut 1 base from V and 1 base from J, with 8 bases between. Per germline, CDR1 MRHNA and CDR2 SNTAGT. CDR3 nucleotides: TGTGCCAGCAGTGACTTCGCCGGATCCTACGAGCAGTACTTC. It yields the protein CASSDFAGSYEQYF.

V is TRBV15 and J is TRBJ2-5; D is undetermined. The germline V gene has CDR1 LNHNV and CDR2 YYDKDF (reference sequence). The CDR3 runs to 15 residues. The germline V and J ends were trimmed by 0 bases and 3 bases, with 11 bases remaining between them. CDR3 DNA sequence: TGTGCCACCAGCAGAGATTGGGCACAGAAAGAGACCCAGTACTTC. Protein product: CATSRDWAQKETQYF.

As DNA, the CDR3 is TGTGCCGGCGGTGGGCGGGGTACGTTGGATACGCAGTATTTT. It specifies CAGGGRGTLDTQYF. The chain combines TRBV2 with TRBJ2-3, with a weak D call TRBD2 (6 bases). The CDR3 totals 14 residues. V lost 11 bases and J lost 6, with 21 bases in between. Germline V gives CDR1 SNHLY, CDR2 FYNNEI. The entire variable domain, with the rest obtained from reference TRBV2 and TRBJ2-3, is as follows: EPEVTQTPSHQVTQMGQEVILRCVPISNHLYFYWYRQILGQKVEFLVSFYNNEISEKSEIFDDQFSVERPDGSNFTLKIRSTKLEDSAMYFCAGGGRGTLDTQYFGPGTRLTVL.

The gene calls are TRBV21-1 and TRBJ2-5; TRBD2, the D gene given by the table, was not confirmed from the DNA. TRBV21-1 is a listed pseudogene. This CDR3 is 22 amino acids long. The CDR3 DNA follows: TGTGCCAGCAGCAAAACCTACCTAGCGGGGGGGCCGAGGCGGGTAAGTAAAGAGACCCAGTACTTC. Its translation: CASSKTYLAGGPRRVSKETQYF.

V and J are TRBV9 and TRBJ1-2; the D is unclear. The CDR3 has 14 residues. V was trimmed by 5 bases and J by 4 bases, leaving 15 bases between them. CDR1 is SGDLS and CDR2 is YYNGEE in the germline V gene. CDR3 sequence: CASSSVSPTYGYTF. In DNA, the CDR3 is TGTGCCAGCAGTTCCGTGTCCCCGACCTATGGCTACACCTTC.

Here the CDR3 reads CASSQDRDQPQHF. CDR3 in DNA: TGTGCCAGTAGCCAGGACAGGGATCAGCCCCAGCATTTT. The rearrangement uses TRBV19 and TRBJ1-5; 8 bases agree with TRBD1. V lost 6 bases and J lost 5; bases outside the gene matches: 3. Germline CDR1 LNHDA, CDR2 SQIVND (reference sequence). The length of the CDR3 is 13 residues.

The chain employs TRBV9 and TRBJ1-1; the match to TRBD1 covers 7 bases. V was clipped by 3 bases and J by 6 bases; unmatched bases: 5. Germline CDR1 is SGDLS and CDR2 is YYNGEE. This CDR3 region has 13 residues. The chain's CDR3 is CASSETGKAEAFF. CDR3 in DNA: TGTGCCAGCAGCGAGACAGGGAAGGCTGAAGCTTTCTTT.

The V gene is TRBV5-6, the J gene TRBJ1-2; weak D call: TRBD1 (6 bases). Germline values: CDR1 SGHDT, CDR2 YYEEEE. V was trimmed by 3 bases and J by 1 base, leaving 19 bases between them. This CDR3 has 17 residues. The DNA for the CDR3 is TGTGCCAGCAGCTCCAAACCGGGACATAGGTATAACTATGGCTACACCTTC. Protein: CASSSKPGHRYNYGYTF.

The gene calls are TRBV12-3 or TRBV12-4 and TRBJ2-7; 7 bases match TRBD2. The junction had 2 bases not matched to a gene; V was cut back by 6 bases and J by 0 bases. The CDR3 sequence is 13 residues long. DNA of the CDR3: TGTGCCAGCAGACTAGCGAACTCCTACGAGCAGTACTTC. This encodes CASRLANSYEQYF.

The chain recombines TRBV7-8 with TRBJ1-2; D is unresolved. Trimming took off 3 bases at V and 0 bases at J, with 11 bases between the two ends. This CDR3 comprises 15 residues. CDR1 and CDR2 (germline): SGHVS, FQNEAQ. Here the CDR3 reads CASSFTETSNYGYTF. CDR3 DNA: TGTGCCAGCAGCTTTACAGAGACTTCTAACTATGGCTACACCTTC.

CDR3 nucleotides: TGCGCCAGCAGCCAAGTCCCCGATACTAACTATGGCTACACCTTC. As protein: CASSQVPDTNYGYTF. The chain is built from TRBV4-1 and TRBJ1-2; D unresolved. The CDR3 has 15 amino acids. V lost 1 base and J 0 bases, leaving 9 bases between the germline ends. Germline V gene lookup returns CDR1 MGHRA and CDR2 YSYEKL.

The chain is built from TRBV11-2 and TRBJ1-3; 9 bases are shared with TRBD1. The CDR3 loop spans 14 amino acids. Germline V CDR1 and CDR2: SGHAT, FQNNGV. The V gene end was trimmed by 5 bases and the J gene end by 6 bases; junction bases not matched to a gene: 5. The CDR3 here is CASSLGTGQNTIYF. The CDR3 bases are TGTGCCAGCAGCCTGGGGACAGGGCAAAACACCATATATTTT.

This clone was seen a few times. The V gene is TRBV7-9, the J gene TRBJ2-3; 9 positions match TRBD2. Germline-derived CDR1 and CDR2 are SEHNR and FQNEAQ (reference sequence). V lost 5 bases and J lost 8; bases outside the gene matches: 14. This CDR3 has 16 residues. In DNA form, the CDR3 reads TGTGCCAGCAGCCCACCTCGGCGGGGGGGGCAACCTACGCAGTATTTT. This translates into CASSPPRRGGQPTQYF.

This clone has just one count. V is TRBV6-6 and J is TRBJ2-7; a possible D gene is TRBD1 (6 bases). V was trimmed by 8 bases and J by 1 base, leaving 12 bases between them. Per the germline V gene, CDR1 is MNHNY and CDR2 is SVGAGI (reference sequence). CDR3 length: 13 residues. The CDR3 bases are TGTGCCAGCCGTCAGGGGCTATCCTACGAGCAGTACTTC. Translation: CASRQGLSYEQYF.

The chain is built from TRBV7-2 and TRBJ2-2; D could derive from TRBD1 or TRBD2 (5 bases each). This CDR3 is built from 12 residues. The germline V gene has CDR1 SGHTA and CDR2 FQGNSA. V was shortened by 6 bases and J by 7 bases, with 9 bases between the two germline ends. The CDR3 DNA follows: TGTGCCAGCAGACGGGACGTCGGGGAGCTGTTTTTT. It specifies CASRRDVGELFF.

A single count supports this clone. The gene calls are TRBV12-3 or TRBV12-4 and TRBJ1-1; D is undetermined. This CDR3 is built from 13 residues. Trimming removed 7 bases from V and 7 bases from J, with 16 bases in between. The CDR3 protein is CASTLRLVHEAFF. DNA for the CDR3: TGTGCCAGCACCCTTCGGTTGGTTCATGAAGCTTTCTTT.

Here the CDR3 reads CASSGDPGGSGNQPQHF. CDR3 in DNA: TGTGCCAGCAGCGGAGACCCTGGAGGGTCGGGCAATCAGCCCCAGCATTTT. V gene TRBV9 combines with J gene TRBJ1-5; D ambiguous. The germline V and J ends were trimmed by 3 bases and 2 bases, with 18 bases remaining between them. From germline, CDR1 is SGDLS and CDR2 YYNGEE. This CDR3 contains 17 residues.

The CDR3 loop is CASSQVLLQGSDGYTF. DNA for the CDR3: TGTGCCAGCAGCCAAGTCCTATTACAGGGTTCGGATGGCTACACCTTC. J is TRBJ1-2 and V is TRBV3-1 (or the pseudogene TRBV3-2); possibly TRBD1 for D (6 bases). This CDR3 spans 16 amino acids. In germline, CDR1 is LGHDT, CDR2 YNNKEL (reference sequence). V was clipped by 1 base and J by 6 bases, with 18 bases between them.

The sample holds one count of this clone. The genes are TRBV5-1 and TRBJ1-1, with 11 bases that match TRBD1. This CDR3 is 15 amino acids long. Germline V gene lookup returns CDR1 SGHRS and CDR2 YFSETQ. Trimming removed 5 bases from V and 5 bases from J; junction bases left unmatched: 8. CDR3 loop: CASRPIGTGGTEAFF. For the CDR3, the DNA is TGCGCCAGCAGACCCATTGGGACAGGGGGAACTGAAGCTTTCTTT.

The J gene is TRBJ2-7, the V gene TRBV3-1 (or the pseudogene TRBV3-2); 8 nucleotides line up with TRBD1. Per germline, CDR1 LGHDT and CDR2 YNNKEL (reference sequence). Germline trimming cut 4 bases from V and 3 bases from J; bases unmatched to any gene: 5. The CDR3 is 14 amino acids. CDR3 DNA: TGTGCCAGCAGCCCCGGACAGGGAGACTACGAGCAGTACTTC. Encoded protein: CASSPGQGDYEQYF.

This clone was seen only a few times. The V call is TRBV7-8, the J call TRBJ1-6; D not resolved. This CDR3 is 14 amino acids long. The germline V gene encodes CDR1 SGHVS and CDR2 FQNEAQ. The V gene lost 5 bases and the J gene lost 5 bases, with 10 bases spanning the gap. DNA for the CDR3: TGTGCCAGCAGCCTACAGACGGATAATTCACCCCTCCACTTT. Translated: CASSLQTDNSPLHF.

This clone was detected a few times. The gene calls are TRBV5-1 and TRBJ2-7; D is perhaps TRBD2 (5 bases). Germline V CDR1 and CDR2: SGHRS, YFSETQ. This CDR3 comprises 14 residues. The germline V and J ends were trimmed by 4 bases and 2 bases, with 13 bases remaining between them. DNA for the CDR3: TGCGCCAGCAGCCCGGGGAGCGGACCCTACGAGCAGTACTTC. Translating gives CASSPGSGPYEQYF.

The chain couples TRBV3-1 (or the pseudogene TRBV3-2) to TRBJ2-1; TRBD1 matches at 8 bases. The CDR3 spans 12 residues. V was clipped by 4 bases and J by 14 bases; unmatched bases: 7. CDR1 LGHDT and CDR2 YNNKEL come from the germline V gene (reference sequence). CDR3 in amino acids: CASSPTPGQEFF. For the CDR3, the DNA is TGTGCCAGCAGCCCCACTCCGGGACAGGAGTTCTTC.

The rearrangement joins TRBV5-1 to TRBJ1-6; 8 bases match TRBD1. CDR3 length: 13 residues. J lost 10 bases, V lost 4 bases, and 4 bases had no gene match. Per the germline V gene, CDR1 is SGHRS and CDR2 is YFSETQ. The DNA of the CDR3 is TGCGCCAGCAGCGTTAACAGGGGGTCACCCCTCCACTTT. Its translation is CASSVNRGSPLHF.

The V call is TRBV6-5, the J call TRBJ1-5, with 11 bases identical to TRBD1. The CDR3 is 14 residues long. V was pared by 8 bases and J by 3 bases, with 3 bases of the junction left unmatched. The germline V gene has CDR1 MNHEY and CDR2 SVGAGI. The CDR3 nucleotides read TGTGCCAGCGGGACAGGGGGGGTCAATCAGCCCCAGCATTTT. Amino acids: CASGTGGVNQPQHF.

The V gene is TRBV27, the J gene TRBJ2-2, with TRBD1 matching over 9 bases. CDR1 and CDR2 from the germline V gene are MNHEY and SMNVEV (reference sequence). V trimming: 6 bases; J trimming: 5 bases; junction bases outside the gene matches: 22. The length of the CDR3 is 20 residues. Here the CDR3 DNA reads TGTGCCAGCAGCATTTGGGACTGGGACAGGGAGGGTAAGCGGACCGGGGAGCTGTTTTTT. It is translated as CASSIWDWDREGKRTGELFF.

This chain connects TRBV11-2 to TRBJ2-7, with 7 bases that match TRBD1. Germline V gene lookup returns CDR1 SGHAT and CDR2 FQNNGV. V lost 5 bases and J lost 2; bases outside the gene matches: 6. The CDR3 totals 14 residues. The CDR3 here is CASSLGQAPYEQYF. CDR3 nucleotides: TGTGCCAGCAGCCTCGGACAGGCCCCCTACGAGCAGTACTTC.